A single sample is the source of the 26 T cell receptor beta chains below, sequenced in a study of shared clonotypes between healthy human individuals. CD8 cells regarded as naive lacked CD45RO, were positively chosen for CCR7, and omitted terminally differentiated effector memory CD45RA+ cells. Sequencing was performed with immunoSEQ multiplex PCR; in TCRdb, only in-frame clones are kept and a portion is missing. Among about 2.1 million clones, about 92% were seen once, and the ten largest hold 1.7%. Material: naive CD8+ T cells from PBMCs. These receptors were collected from a man aged 18 to 30 in good health. Some clones in this sample may be carry-over from other donors' samples.

V gene TRBV27 combines with J gene TRBJ2-1, with a tentative D call TRBD1 (6 bases). The CDR3 sequence is 13 residues long. Germline V CDR1 and CDR2: MNHEY, SMNVEV (reference sequence). Trimming left V 5 bases short and J 4 bases short, with 9 bases between. The CDR3 sequence: CASSNDRYNEQFF. As DNA, the CDR3 is TGTGCCAGCAGTAACGACAGGTACAATGAGCAGTTCTTC.

This clone was picked up one time. V and J are TRBV4-3 and TRBJ1-1; 7 bases agree with TRBD1. This CDR3 spans 12 amino acids. The germline CDR1 and CDR2 sequences are LGHNA and YSLEER. V was pared by 4 bases and J by 5 bases, with 1 base of the junction left unmatched. CDR3 DNA sequence: TGCGCCAGCAGCCCAGGGGGGACTGAAGCTTTCTTT. Residues: CASSPGGTEAFF.

The V and J genes are TRBV13 and TRBJ1-3, with D perhaps TRBD1 (6 bases). The V end was cut by 4 bases, the J end by 4 bases, with 11 bases between. Germline V gene sequence: CDR1 PRHDT, CDR2 FYEKMQ (reference sequence). The CDR3 is made up of 14 amino acids. The CDR3 DNA is TGTGCCAGCAGCTCCGGGACACTAGGAAACACCATATATTTT. It is translated as CASSSGTLGNTIYF.

J is TRBJ2-5 and V is TRBV18; D uncertain. The end of the DNA aligns better with TRBJ2-7, so the J call may be wrong. The CDR3 spans 10 residues. Germline V lookup: CDR1 KGHSH, CDR2 LQKENI. The CDR3 DNA reads TGTGCCAGCTCACCCTACGAGCAGTACTTC. It translates to CASSPYEQYF.

The V gene is TRBV6-6, the J gene TRBJ2-2; no clear D. The germline V gene encodes CDR1 MNHNY and CDR2 SVGAGI (reference sequence). V shed 5 bases and J shed 5 bases, with 12 bases lying between them. This CDR3 contains 14 residues. CDR3 bases: TGTGCCAGCAGTCGACCCACGGAGACCGGGGAGCTGTTTTTT. Translated: CASSRPTETGELFF.

This sequence joins TRBV5-1 and TRBJ2-2; no clear D gene. The CDR3 covers 12 residues. Germline V gives CDR1 SGHRS, CDR2 YFSETQ. V lost 3 bases and J lost 3, with 3 bases in between. The CDR3 region is CASSSHTGELFF. Written as DNA, the CDR3 is TGCGCCAGCAGCTCCCACACCGGGGAGCTGTTTTTT.

Of note for this clone: Additional DNA sequences in this sample encode the identical CDR3. The chain recombines TRBV30 with TRBJ2-7, with unresolved D. The CDR3 extends over 13 amino acids. Germline V gene sequence: CDR1 GTSNPN, CDR2 SVGIG (reference sequence). The V end lost 0 bases, the J end lost 1 base, and 7 bases lay between the germline ends. The CDR3 is CAWSVGVSYEQYF. The CDR3 nucleotides are TGTGCCTGGAGTGTAGGAGTGTCCTACGAGCAGTACTTC. The full variable domain, completed using reference TRBV30 and TRBJ2-7, is SQTIHQWPATLVQPVGSPLSLECTVEGTSNPNLYWYRQAAGRGLQLLFYSVGIGQISSEVPQNLSASRPQDRQFILSSKKLLLSDSGFYLCAWSVGVSYEQYFGPGTRLTVT.

This sequence joins TRBV7-8 and TRBJ2-7; weak D call: TRBD1 (6 bases). This CDR3 region has 13 residues. Trimming cost V 6 bases and J 0 bases, with 9 bases left between them. The germline V gene encodes CDR1 SGHVS and CDR2 FQNEAQ. The chain's CDR3 is CASRDRLSYEQYF. CDR3 sequence (DNA): TGTGCCAGCAGAGACAGGCTCTCCTACGAGCAGTACTTC.

This chain connects TRBV9 to TRBJ2-7, with D perhaps matching TRBD1 (6 bases). Trimming took off 0 bases at V and 2 bases at J, with 12 bases between the two ends. Germline V lookup: CDR1 SGDLS, CDR2 YYNGEE. The CDR3 is 15 amino acids. CDR3 region: CASSVGRQGTYEQYF. In nucleotides, the CDR3 is TGTGCCAGCAGCGTAGGACGGCAGGGGACCTACGAGCAGTACTTC.

This chain joins TRBV5-1 and TRBJ2-7, with a possible D match to TRBD2 (7 bases). Germline lookup yields CDR1 SGHRS and CDR2 YFSETQ. The CDR3 runs to 14 residues. Trimming took off 3 bases at V and 7 bases at J, with 17 bases between the two ends. CDR3 DNA sequence: TGCGCCAGCAGCTCAACGGGGGGCTCTTGGGAGCAGTACTTC. It is translated as CASSSTGGSWEQYF. The full variable domain, completed using reference TRBV5-1 and TRBJ2-7, is KAGVTQTPRYLIKTRGQQVTLSCSPISGHRSVSWYQQTPGQGLQFLFEYFSETQRNKGNFPGRFSGRQFSNSRSEMNVSTLELGDSALYLCASSSTGGSWEQYFGPGTRLTVT.

The chain is built from TRBV27 and TRBJ1-5; no reliable D call. This CDR3 spans 18 amino acids. Germline CDR1 is MNHEY and CDR2 is SMNVEV (reference sequence). V was trimmed by 5 bases and J by 0 bases, leaving 20 bases between them. CDR3 residues: CASSPPPRIRYSNQPQHF. In DNA, the CDR3 is TGTGCCAGCAGTCCCCCGCCCAGGATCCGGTATAGCAATCAGCCCCAGCATTTT.

This clone came up once. This chain links TRBV19 with TRBJ2-5; 9 positions match TRBD2. Germline V lookup: CDR1 LNHDA, CDR2 SQIVND (reference sequence). The length of the CDR3 is 18 residues. V shed 6 bases, J shed 4 bases, and the junction held 18 bases outside the gene matches. The chain's CDR3 is CASSERGLTAGGLETQYF. Here the CDR3 DNA reads TGTGCCAGTAGCGAAAGGGGGTTGACAGCGGGAGGACTAGAGACCCAGTACTTC.

V is TRBV5-1 and J is TRBJ1-2; D is ambiguous. Germline V gives CDR1 SGHRS, CDR2 YFSETQ. V lost 1 base and J lost 2, with 9 bases in between. This CDR3 has 14 amino acids. The CDR3 bases are TGCGCCAGCAGCTTGTCAACAGAGAACTATGGCTACACCTTC. Residues: CASSLSTENYGYTF.

The chain uses TRBV7-3 and TRBJ2-7, with 9 bases identical to TRBD1. The trim removed 2 bases at V and 2 bases at J, leaving 4 bases unmatched. The CDR3 covers 15 residues. Per the germline V gene, CDR1 is SGHTA and CDR2 is FQGTGA. The CDR3 DNA follows: TGTGCCAGCAGCTTATTAGGGGACAGGGCCTACGAGCAGTACTTC. It codes for CASSLLGDRAYEQYF.

This clone was seen once. The V call is TRBV7-6, the J call TRBJ2-1; 15 bases are a match to TRBD2. Trimming took 4 bases from V and 12 from J; bases not matched to a gene: 19. This CDR3 contains 19 residues. The germline V gene has CDR1 SGHVS and CDR2 FNYEAQ. For the CDR3, the DNA is TGTGCCAGCAGCTCCAGGGGACTAGCGGGAGGTTTCTCCCCGATCGGGCAGTTCTTC. Translated: CASSSRGLAGGFSPIGQFF.

The chain carries TRBV2 and TRBJ2-1; D perhaps matches TRBD2 (5 bases). The CDR3 is made up of 15 amino acids. V was shortened by 4 bases and J by 6 bases, with 16 bases between the two germline ends. Germline-derived CDR1 and CDR2 are SNHLY and FYNNEI. For the CDR3, the DNA is TGTGCCAGCAGTGGCGGAGGAAATTCAAGCAATGAGCAGTTCTTC. It codes for CASSGGGNSSNEQFF.

The rearrangement uses TRBV10-3 and TRBJ2-5, with D tentatively TRBD2 (5 bases). Between the trimmed V and J ends, which lost 5 bases and 2 bases, there was a span of 6 bases. The CDR3 contains 12 residues. CDR1 is ENHRY, CDR2 SYGVKD, per germline. The CDR3 DNA reads as TGTGCCATCAGTAGAGGGCAAGAGACCCAGTACTTC. It translates to CAISRGQETQYF.

The chain couples TRBV7-9 to TRBJ2-7; 10 nucleotides line up with TRBD2. The CDR3 contains 15 residues. V lost 2 bases, J lost 1 base, and 2 bases stayed unmatched. From germline, CDR1 is SEHNR and CDR2 FQNEAQ (reference sequence). Here the CDR3 reads CASSLTSGESYEQYF. CDR3 nucleotide sequence: TGTGCCAGCAGCTTAACTAGCGGGGAATCCTACGAGCAGTACTTC. Full variable domain (rest looked up from reference TRBV7-9 and TRBJ2-7): DTGVSQNPRHKITKRGQNVTFRCDPISEHNRLYWYRQTLGQGPEFLTYFQNEAQLEKSRLLSDRFSAERPKGSFSTLEIQRTEQGDSAMYLCASSLTSGESYEQYFGPGTRLTVT.

V is TRBV11-2 and J is TRBJ1-2, with TRBD1 matching over 10 bases. Germline assignment: CDR1 SGHAT and CDR2 FQNNGV. V was pared by 1 base and J by 8 bases, with 13 bases of the junction left unmatched. CDR3 length: 17 amino acids. CDR3 in DNA: TGTGCCAGCAGCTTAGGTCCGGGACAGGGGCTCGGGAGGGGCTACACCTTC. Encoded protein: CASSLGPGQGLGRGYTF. The full variable domain, rest sourced from reference TRBV11-2 and TRBJ1-2, is EAGVAQSPRYKIIEKRQSVAFWCNPISGHATLYWYQQILGQGPKLLIQFQNNGVVDDSQLPKDRFSAERLKGVDSTLKIQPAKLEDSAVYLCASSLGPGQGLGRGYTFGSGTRLTVV.

The J gene is TRBJ1-1, the V gene TRBV2, with D perhaps matching TRBD1 (6 bases). Germline V lookup: CDR1 SNHLY, CDR2 FYNNEI. V was cut by 6 bases and J by 3 bases, with 20 bases left in between. The CDR3 is made up of 16 amino acids. This chain's CDR3 is CASRTHRGGPDTEAFF. The DNA of the CDR3 is TGTGCCAGCAGGACCCACCGGGGGGGCCCGGACACTGAAGCTTTCTTT.

The chain recombines TRBV4-1 with TRBJ1-5; 8 positions agree with TRBD1. Germline values: CDR1 MGHRA, CDR2 YSYEKL. V shed 4 bases, J shed 3 bases, and the junction held 5 bases outside the gene matches. The CDR3 has 15 amino acids. This chain's CDR3 is CASSPTGVPNQPQHF. The DNA for the CDR3 is TGCGCCAGCAGCCCGACAGGGGTCCCCAATCAGCCCCAGCATTTT.

This chain joins TRBV5-6 and TRBJ2-3, with no clear D. There are 17 residues in the CDR3. Germline V gene lookup returns CDR1 SGHDT and CDR2 YYEEEE. Trimming shortened V by 2 bases and J by 0 bases, and 16 bases separated the two germline ends. CDR3 residues: CASSFDREMLSTDTQYF. Here the CDR3 DNA reads TGTGCCAGCAGCTTCGATCGCGAGATGCTCAGCACAGATACGCAGTATTTT.

As to this clone: The sample contains more than one DNA sequence encoding this CDR3. The chain couples TRBV7-8 to TRBJ2-7; the D is unclear. Trimming took 5 bases from V and 1 from J, leaving 3 bases between them. Germline-derived CDR1 and CDR2 are SGHVS and FQNEAQ. This CDR3 has 11 amino acids. The DNA of the CDR3 is TGTGCCAGCAGCCCGTCCTACGAGCAGTACTTC. It is translated as CASSPSYEQYF. Variable domain in full (rest from reference TRBV7-8 and TRBJ2-7): GAGVSQSPRYKVAKRGQDVALRCDPISGHVSLFWYQQALGQGPEFLTYFQNEAQLDKSGLPSDRFFAERPEGSVSTLKIQRTQQEDSAVYLCASSPSYEQYFGPGTRLTVT.

This chain links TRBV7-2 with TRBJ2-3; D is unclear. This CDR3 has 15 amino acids. Germline CDR1 and CDR2: SGHTA and FQGNSA. Between the trimmed V and J ends, which lost 5 bases and 3 bases, there was a span of 15 bases. The CDR3 DNA is TGTGCCAGCAGCGTAACCTTCGCACAGACAGATACGCAGTATTTT. Translated, it gives CASSVTFAQTDTQYF.

To note about this clone: Other DNA sequences in this sample translate to the same CDR3. The V gene is TRBV27, the J gene TRBJ2-1; 9 nucleotides agree with TRBD2. There are 15 residues in the CDR3. Germline V gives CDR1 MNHEY, CDR2 SMNVEV (reference sequence). The J segment lost 4 bases and the V segment lost 2 bases, leaving 3 bases of the junction unmatched. The CDR3 spells CASSLASGGYNEQFF. The CDR3, as DNA: TGTGCCAGCAGTTTAGCGAGCGGGGGGTACAATGAGCAGTTCTTC.

The V and J genes are TRBV28 and TRBJ1-2; TRBD1 matches at 7 bases. The CDR3 runs to 18 residues. Trimming cost V 6 bases and J 5 bases; bases outside gene matches: 21. CDR1 is MDHEN and CDR2 is SYDVKM in the germline V gene. The CDR3 reads CASSLPLLRQGNLYGYTF. In DNA form, the CDR3 reads TGTGCCAGCAGCCTACCCCTTCTCCGACAGGGAAATTTATATGGCTACACCTTC.